These T cell receptor beta chains were read from a single sample in a study of regulatory T cells in long-lasting Graves disease. Each CDR3 protein is one row after TCRdb ran MiXCR on the multiplex PCR reads. The table lists 450,000 to 600,000 distinct CDR3 sequences, 15% to 20% of them singletons, with over 9% in the top ten. These data also featured in a second study, about T cells in Graves' hyperthyroidism and ophthalmopathy.

Sequenced material: peripheral blood mononuclear cells (PBMCs), taken at new diagnosis, from a patient treated with antithyroid drugs. The origin of the receptors is a man in his forties with Graves disease. The CDR3 runs from the conserved cysteine through the conserved F or W. Each record gives: D gene, J gene, V gene, clone size, CDR3 protein, CDR3 DNA. A D gene is named only where the DNA matches it firmly. The size of a clone is reported for some rows only, either as once, few or many, or as a class for expanded clones.

TRBD1	TRBJ2-7	TRBV20-1	many	CSATGTGYEQYF	TGCAGTGCCACCGGGACAGGCTACGAGCAGTACTTC
TRBD2	TRBJ2-7	TRBV7-9	many	CASSEEGPGTSLYEQYF	TGTGCCAGCAGCGAAGAGGGCCCCGGGACTAGTCTCTACGAGCAGTACTTC
TRBD1	TRBJ2-7	TRBV12-3/TRBV12-4	.	CASSLSGGTTYEQYF	TGTGCCAGCAGCCTCTCAGGGGGTACGACCTACGAGCAGTACTTC
.	TRBJ2-7	TRBV19	few	CASSIAGVAYEQYF	TGTGCCAGTAGTATAGCGGGAGTCGCCTACGAGCAGTACTTC
TRBD1	TRBJ1-5	TRBV12-3/TRBV12-4	many	CASRATGTNQPQHF	TGTGCCAGCAGAGCGACAGGGACCAATCAGCCCCAGCATTTT
.	TRBJ2-7	TRBV7-9	.	CASSRAGTRSSYEQYF	TGTGCCAGCAGCCGGGCGGGAACAAGGAGCTCCTACGAGCAGTACTTC
TRBD1	TRBJ2-7	TRBV27	many	CASRGDRTYEQYF	TGTGCCAGCAGGGGGGACAGAACCTACGAGCAGTACTTC
.	TRBJ2-7	TRBV5-1	many	CASSFPQPRSEQYF	TGCGCCAGCAGCTTCCCCCAACCTAGGAGCGAGCAGTACTTC
.	TRBJ1-1	TRBV12-3/TRBV12-4	many	CASSLTVVRTLNTEAFF	TGTGCCAGCAGTTTAACCGTAGTTCGGACACTGAACACTGAAGCTTTCTTT
.	TRBJ2-7	TRBV28	many	CASTENYEQYF	TGTGCCAGCACCGAGAATTACGAGCAGTACTTC
TRBD2	TRBJ2-1	TRBV6-5	.	CASSYPGLAGRNEQFF	TGTGCCAGCAGTTACCCGGGGCTAGCGGGACGGAATGAGCAGTTCTTC
.	TRBJ1-1	TRBV20-1	few	CSAGTGNTEAFF	TGCAGTGCCGGGACGGGGAACACTGAAGCTTTCTTT
.	TRBJ1-1	TRBV9	.	CASSVDQGMNTEAFF	TGTGCCAGCAGCGTAGATCAGGGTATGAACACTGAAGCTTTCTTT
.	TRBJ2-1	TRBV24-1	many	CATREDSHNEQFF	TGTGCCACCAGAGAAGACAGCCACAATGAGCAGTTCTTC
.	TRBJ2-1	TRBV6-1	many	CASSVEGSTYNEQFF	TGTGCCAGCAGTGTCGAGGGGTCCACCTACAATGAGCAGTTCTTC
.	TRBJ2-1	TRBV7-2	.	CASSLWRGTAEEQFF	TGTGCCAGCAGCTTATGGCGCGGGACTGCGGAAGAGCAGTTCTTC